Here is one T cell receptor beta chain with its context. The sample is drawn from a study of technical replicates of blood from a few donors. The CDR3 has 16 amino acids. Trimming at V came to 6 bases and at J to 10 bases, leaving 15 bases not matched to a gene. Germline V gene data show CDR1 as WSHSY and CDR2 as SAAADI. Profiling relied on immunoSEQ multiplex PCR, and the TCRdb table lists in-frame clones only, not all of them. The top ten clones hold around 2.9% of a sample with roughly 62,000 clones, about 95% of them seen once. Sequencing was performed on PBMCs. This clonotype originated in a human donor in good health. Some clones in this sample may be carry-over from other donors' samples. The chain links TRBV10-2 to TRBJ2-3; 11 bases agree with TRBD2. The CDR3 nucleotides read TGCGCCAGCAGAGCTACTAGCGGGGGCCGCGGGAGGTCGCAGTATTTT. Translation gives CASRATSGGRGRSQYF.